This T cell receptor beta chain was retrieved from a study of T cell repertoires in cytomegalovirus infection. CDR1 and CDR2 from the germline V gene are SGHVS and FQNEAQ. This CDR3 has 16 residues. V was clipped by 2 bases and J by 7 bases; unmatched bases: 9. This clonotype was counted at least ten times. What it recognizes is unknown. General study points: Clonotypes of TCR beta that were HLA-C-restricted and CMV-specific dominated the ex vivo response.

TCRdb passed the reads through MiXCR, listing each CDR3 protein once. The sample contains under 250,000 distinct CDR3 sequences, approximately 13% of which appear only once. The origin of this receptor is a human donor in good health (CMV status not recorded). Some clones in this sample may be carry-over from other donors' samples. The rearrangement links TRBV7-8 to TRBJ2-2, with 8 bases aligning to TRBD2. Sequencing used PBMCs. CDR3 loop: CASSLSAGVRIGELFF. DNA of the CDR3: TGTGCCAGCAGCTTATCAGCGGGAGTGCGTATCGGGGAGCTGTTTTTT. Supplemented by reference TRBV7-8 and TRBJ2-2, the full variable domain reads GAGVSQSPRYKVAKRGQDVALRCDPISGHVSLFWYQQALGQGPEFLTYFQNEAQLDKSGLPSDRFFAERPEGSVSTLKIQRTQQEDSAVYLCASSLSAGVRIGELFFGEGSRLTVL.